These 19 T cell receptor beta chains were sequenced from one sample in a study of T cell changes during pregnancy in multiple sclerosis. Data came from immunoSEQ multiplex PCR; TCRdb stores just in-frame clones and leaves some out. Of 55,000 to 65,000 clones in the sample, roughly 90% were seen once. The sample was peripheral blood, taken in the first trimester of pregnancy. The receptors originated from a female donor in good health, enrolled as a control in a pregnancy study.

This sequence joins TRBV6-4 and TRBJ2-2, with D unresolved. V shed 0 bases and J shed 6 bases, with 5 bases lying between them. The CDR3 covers 13 residues. Germline V gene sequence: CDR1 MRHNA, CDR2 SNTAGT. The DNA of the CDR3 is TGTGCCAGCAGTGACTCTTCGGCCGGGGAGCTGTTTTTT. Translation gives CASSDSSAGELFF.

Only one count was recorded for this clone. The V gene is TRBV6-6, the J gene TRBJ1-1; tentatively, D is TRBD1 (5 bases). Trimming removed 0 bases from V and 7 bases from J, with 15 bases in between. Germline assignment: CDR1 MNHNY and CDR2 SVGAGI (reference sequence). The CDR3 consists of 15 residues. CDR3: CASSYSNGGTHEAFF. DNA of the CDR3: TGTGCCAGCAGTTACTCGAATGGAGGGACTCATGAAGCTTTCTTT.

The chain employs TRBV19 and TRBJ2-7, with TRBD1 matching 9 bases. CDR1 is LNHDA and CDR2 is SQIVND in the germline V gene (reference sequence). This CDR3 is built from 14 residues. V lost 4 bases to trimming and J lost 3 bases; unmatched junction nucleotides: 4. The CDR3 protein is CASSRGTGNYEQYF. The DNA of the CDR3 is TGTGCCAGTAGTAGGGGGACAGGGAACTACGAGCAGTACTTC.

The chain is built from TRBV4-2 and TRBJ1-1, with D perhaps matching TRBD1 (6 bases). Germline values: CDR1 LGHNA, CDR2 YNFKEQ. The CDR3 has 14 residues. V was pared by 6 bases and J by 3 bases, with 14 bases between. CDR3 protein: CASSLNRVDTEAFF. CDR3 coding DNA: TGTGCCAGCAGTCTGAACAGGGTCGACACTGAAGCTTTCTTT.

This chain uses TRBV11-1 with TRBJ2-6; D unresolved. The CDR3 contains 15 residues. V dropped 5 bases and J dropped 4 bases, with 12 bases sitting between them. The germline gives CDR1 SGHAT, CDR2 FQDESV (reference sequence). The CDR3 reads CASSQAGLGANVLTF. The CDR3, as DNA: TGTGCCAGCAGCCAAGCCGGTCTGGGGGCCAACGTCCTGACTTTC.

The rearrangement joins TRBV4-1 to TRBJ1-3, with 7 bases fitting TRBD1. Germline V gene lookup returns CDR1 MGHRA and CDR2 YSYEKL. This CDR3 is 16 amino acids long. Unmatched junction bases numbered 8, after V lost 3 bases and J lost 3 bases. Written as DNA, the CDR3 is TGCGCCAGCAGCCAGACTACAGGGGTTGGTGGAAACACCATATATTTT. Protein: CASSQTTGVGGNTIYF.

The chain employs TRBV29-1 and TRBJ2-1; 7 nucleotides match TRBD2. Germline V gives CDR1 SQVTM, CDR2 ANQGSEA. This CDR3 has 13 residues. V was clipped by 3 bases and J by 5 bases; unmatched bases: 4. The CDR3 DNA is TGCAGCGTTGACGTCCTAGCGGACAATGAGCAGTTCTTC. Encoded protein: CSVDVLADNEQFF.

This sequence joins TRBV7-9 and TRBJ1-1; D remains ambiguous. Trimming stripped 0 bases from V and 7 bases from J, with 9 bases between. The CDR3 is made up of 13 amino acids. Germline V gene data show CDR1 as SEHNR and CDR2 as FQNEAQ (reference sequence). CDR3 coding DNA: TGTGCCAGCAGCTTAGCGGCGGCAGTTGAAGCTTTCTTT. The encoded protein is CASSLAAAVEAFF.

The chain joins TRBV4-3 to TRBJ1-2; 9 nucleotides line up with TRBD1. J gave up 6 bases and V 4 bases, and 15 bases lay outside the gene matches. CDR3 length: 17 residues. CDR1 LGHNA and CDR2 YSLEER come from the germline V gene. CDR3 region: CASSPSGTGPIRDGYTF. The CDR3 DNA reads as TGCGCCAGCAGCCCCTCCGGGACAGGGCCTATTAGGGATGGCTACACCTTC.

The gene calls are TRBV11-3 and TRBJ2-6; TRBD1 matches 12 bases. The CDR3 contains 18 residues. V trimming: 1 base; J trimming: 3 bases; junction bases outside the gene matches: 4. Per germline, CDR1 SGHNT and CDR2 YENEEA. The CDR3, as DNA: TGTGCCAGCAGCTTAGTGGGGACAGGGGGCTTTGGGGCCAACGTCCTGACTTTC. Protein product: CASSLVGTGGFGANVLTF.

This chain links TRBV19 with TRBJ2-5; TRBD1 might be the D (5 bases). The germline gives CDR1 LNHDA, CDR2 SQIVND (reference sequence). Trimming shortened V by 2 bases and J by 5 bases, and 15 bases separated the two germline ends. The CDR3 contains 15 residues. CDR3 DNA: TGTGCCAGTAGTATAAGGGGCAGTAGTGGGGAGACCCAGTACTTC. Amino acid sequence: CASSIRGSSGETQYF.

This chain links TRBV7-9 with TRBJ2-1, with 8 bases lining up with TRBD1. J gave up 2 bases and V 1 base, and 7 bases lay outside the gene matches. The CDR3 sequence is 17 residues long. The germline V gene has CDR1 SEHNR and CDR2 FQNEAQ (reference sequence). DNA of the CDR3: TGTGCCAGCAGCTTAGGTTGGGACAGGTACGCCTACAATGAGCAGTTCTTC. It codes for CASSLGWDRYAYNEQFF.

The rearrangement links TRBV5-8 to TRBJ2-7; D not resolved. V lost 3 bases to trimming and J lost 0 bases, with 7 bases between them. CDR1 is SGHTS, CDR2 YDEGEE, per germline. This CDR3 has 13 residues. The CDR3 sequence is CASSSSDSYEQYF. CDR3 in DNA: TGTGCCAGCAGCTCAAGCGACTCCTACGAGCAGTACTTC.

This clone was recorded once. The chain carries TRBV7-9 and TRBJ1-1; D ambiguous. The germline CDR1 and CDR2 sequences are SEHNR and FQNEAQ (reference sequence). Trimming shortened V by 2 bases and J by 1 base, and 8 bases separated the two germline ends. This CDR3 contains 14 residues. CDR3 region: CASSLSFRNTEAFF. As DNA, the CDR3 is TGTGCCAGCAGCTTAAGTTTCAGGAACACTGAAGCTTTCTTT.

This sequence joins TRBV7-9 and TRBJ2-3; possible D gene TRBD2, 6 bases. The CDR3 runs 17 residues. Trimming cost V 0 bases and J 0 bases, with 13 bases left between them. CDR1 and CDR2 from the germline V gene are SEHNR and FQNEAQ (reference sequence). DNA of the CDR3: TGTGCCAGCAGCTTAGCCCCTCACGCGGGGAGCACAGATACGCAGTATTTT. Protein product: CASSLAPHAGSTDTQYF.

The table lists this clone with a count of one. J is TRBJ2-3 and V is TRBV4-1, with D possibly matching TRBD2 (5 bases). This CDR3 region has 16 residues. V lost 1 base and J lost 3, with 14 bases in between. Germline lookup yields CDR1 MGHRA and CDR2 YSYEKL. The CDR3 DNA reads TGCGCCAGCAGCCAAGCGGACGGACTGGAAACAGATACGCAGTATTTT. Amino acids: CASSQADGLETDTQYF.

The chain is built from TRBV9 and TRBJ1-2; possibly TRBD1 for D (6 bases). Between the trimmed V and J ends, which lost 3 bases and 7 bases, there was a span of 10 bases. Germline-derived CDR1 and CDR2 are SGDLS and YYNGEE. The CDR3 spans 12 residues. The chain's CDR3 is CASSDTGSGYTF. The CDR3 nucleotides are TGTGCCAGCAGCGATACAGGGTCTGGCTACACCTTC.

V gene TRBV7-3 combines with J gene TRBJ2-5; 9 nucleotides align to TRBD2. Unmatched junction bases numbered 9, after V lost 4 bases and J lost 0 bases. There are 17 residues in the CDR3. The germline gives CDR1 SGHTA, CDR2 FQGTGA. The CDR3 loop is CASSSGLAAWDQETQYF. The CDR3 DNA reads TGTGCCAGCAGCTCGGGACTAGCAGCTTGGGACCAAGAGACCCAGTACTTC.

The chain has TRBV27 and TRBJ2-5; 9 bases line up with TRBD2. The CDR3 has 17 residues. The V gene end was trimmed by 2 bases and the J gene end by 2 bases; junction bases not matched to a gene: 9. Germline loops: CDR1 MNHEY, CDR2 SMNVEV (reference sequence). The CDR3 spells CASSLTPRLAGQETQYF. CDR3 coding DNA: TGTGCCAGCAGTTTAACGCCTAGGCTAGCGGGACAAGAGACCCAGTACTTC.